What follows are 26 T cell receptor beta chains derived from one specimen sequenced in a study of T cell responses to AZD1222 COVID-19 vaccine. Assay used: immunoSEQ multiplex PCR; TCRdb lists only in-frame clones, some missing. The table shows under 150,000 clones, with approximately 94% occurring only once. Sequences were derived from peripheral blood, sampled on day 0 of AZD1222 vaccination. The source of these receptors is an adult in good health.

In DNA form, the CDR3 reads TGTGCCAGCAGCACTGCCGGGACAGACCTACTGGGCACCTTC. Translated: CASSTAGTDLLGTF. The V call is TRBV5-6, the J call TRBJ1-2; the match to TRBD1 covers 7 bases. Losses at the gene ends were 4 bases for V and 13 bases for J; bases not matched to a gene: 16. Germline CDR1 reads SGHDT; CDR2 reads YYEEEE. The CDR3 is made up of 14 amino acids.

J is TRBJ2-1 and V is TRBV6-7; the match to TRBD1 covers 8 bases. TRBV6-7 is identified as an open reading frame with a role that is uncertain. V trimming: 10 bases; J trimming: 0 bases; junction bases outside the gene matches: 8. This CDR3 has 15 residues. The CDR3 coding sequence is TGTGCCACCGCCGGGACAGGATTCTCCTACAATGAGCAGTTCTTC. Translated, it gives CATAGTGFSYNEQFF.

The chain links TRBV4-3 to TRBJ2-7; D is perhaps TRBD1 or TRBD2 (6 bases each). From germline, CDR1 is LGHNA and CDR2 YSLEER. Between the trimmed V and J ends, which lost 0 bases and 2 bases, there was a span of 17 bases. The CDR3 sequence is 17 residues long. The CDR3 DNA is TGCGCCAGCAGCCAAGAGGTGGGCTCGGGGGCCCCCTACGAGCAGTACTTC. Amino acid sequence: CASSQEVGSGAPYEQYF.

The CDR3 loop is CASILLANTGELFF. The CDR3 DNA is TGTGCCAGCATACTTCTGGCTAACACCGGGGAGCTGTTTTTT. This chain connects TRBV19 to TRBJ2-2; D ambiguous. Germline V gene lookup returns CDR1 LNHDA and CDR2 SQIVND (reference sequence). V was trimmed by 9 bases and J by 2 bases, leaving 13 bases between them. The CDR3 consists of 14 residues. Filled out from reference TRBV19 and TRBJ2-2, the complete variable domain reads DGGITQSPKYLFRKEGQNVTLSCEQNLNHDAMYWYRQDPGQGLRLIYYSQIVNDFQKGDIAEGYSVSREKKESFPLTVTSAQKNPTAFYLCASILLANTGELFFGEGSRLTVL.

V usage is TRBV10-3 and J usage is TRBJ2-3, with TRBD2 matching 7 bases. J gave up 0 bases and V 3 bases, and 6 bases lay outside the gene matches. CDR1 is ENHRY, CDR2 SYGVKD, per germline. This CDR3 is built from 16 residues. The CDR3 DNA sequence: TGTGCCATCAGTGATGAAGCGGGATATAGCACAGATACGCAGTATTTT. Translated, it gives CAISDEAGYSTDTQYF.

The chain carries TRBV7-9 and TRBJ2-5; TRBD1 aligns across 8 bases. CDR1 is SEHNR and CDR2 is FQNEAQ in the germline V gene (reference sequence). V was clipped by 5 bases and J by 2 bases; unmatched bases: 4. There are 14 residues in the CDR3. Here the CDR3 DNA reads TGTGCCAGCAGCCACAGGGGGAGGCAAGAGACCCAGTACTTC. This gives the protein CASSHRGRQETQYF.

The CDR3 here is CALKGDRGPDTQYF. The CDR3 DNA reads TGTGCCCTCAAGGGGGACAGGGGACCAGATACGCAGTATTTT. The V gene is TRBV10-3, the J gene TRBJ2-3; 10 bases align to TRBD1. Per the germline V gene, CDR1 is ENHRY and CDR2 is SYGVKD. The CDR3 has 14 amino acids. V dropped 11 bases and J dropped 4; count of bases not matched to a gene: 9.

CDR3 DNA: TGTGCCAGCAGCCCAACAGGGGACTCACCCCTCCACTTT. Translated: CASSPTGDSPLHF. V gene TRBV25-1 combines with J gene TRBJ1-6, with TRBD1 matching over 7 bases. The CDR3 covers 13 residues. CDR1 and CDR2 from the germline V gene are MGHDK and SYGVNS. Trimming removed 6 bases from V and 10 bases from J; junction bases left unmatched: 6.

The rearrangement links TRBV10-3 to TRBJ1-4; D gene unclear. The V gene lost 0 bases and the J gene lost 8 bases, with 7 bases spanning the gap. Germline values: CDR1 ENHRY, CDR2 SYGVKD. The CDR3 loop spans 13 amino acids. CDR3 DNA: TGTGCCATCAGTGAGTCGATAGGCGAAAAACTGTTTTTT. Protein product: CAISESIGEKLFF.

The V call is TRBV6-5, the J call TRBJ1-1; D is unresolved. Trimming took 6 bases from V and 3 from J, leaving 5 bases between them. Germline-derived CDR1 and CDR2 are MNHEY and SVGAGI. CDR3 length: 11 amino acids. CDR3 bases: TGTGCCAGCAGGGAGGACACTGAAGCTTTCTTT. Translating gives CASREDTEAFF.

The chain has TRBV19 and TRBJ1-2; D call uncertain. V was clipped by 6 bases and J by 2 bases, with 16 bases between them. Germline V gene sequence: CDR1 LNHDA, CDR2 SQIVND (reference sequence). The CDR3 length is 15 residues. The CDR3 nucleotides read TGTGCCAGTAGATCAGAGGGATCCCTAAACTATGGCTACACCTTC. Translation: CASRSEGSLNYGYTF.

The rearrangement joins TRBV14 to TRBJ2-2; no clear D gene. Germline-derived CDR1 and CDR2 are SGHDN and FVKESK. The CDR3 is 13 amino acids. V lost 5 bases, J lost 9 bases, and 13 bases lay in between. The CDR3: CASSTRPDRELFF. Written as DNA, the CDR3 is TGTGCCAGCAGCACCAGACCTGACCGGGAGCTGTTTTTT.

The chain joins TRBV5-1 to TRBJ2-7, with D perhaps TRBD1 (6 bases). Trimming shortened V by 3 bases and J by 0 bases, and 16 bases separated the two germline ends. Germline V gene data show CDR1 as SGHRS and CDR2 as YFSETQ. The CDR3 runs 16 residues. The CDR3 loop is CASSSEGTPFSYEQYF. The DNA for the CDR3 is TGCGCCAGCAGCTCAGAAGGGACACCCTTCTCCTACGAGCAGTACTTC.

This chain joins TRBV7-9 and TRBJ2-7, with 7 positions matching TRBD2. Looked up from germline, CDR1 is SEHNR and CDR2 is FQNEAQ (reference sequence). With 1 base clipped from V and 6 bases from J, the junction kept 6 bases outside the gene matches. The CDR3 loop spans 14 amino acids. In DNA form, the CDR3 reads TGTGCCAGCAGCTTAGGCGGGAGCCCCCTCGAGCAGTACTTC. Translated, it gives CASSLGGSPLEQYF.

This chain uses TRBV19 with TRBJ2-2; D uncertain. The germline CDR1 and CDR2 sequences are LNHDA and SQIVND (reference sequence). The CDR3 extends over 13 amino acids. The V end lost 4 bases, the J end lost 3 bases, and 6 bases lay between the germline ends. CDR3 nucleotide sequence: TGTGCCAGTAGTAGCTCGCACACCGGGGAGCTGTTTTTT. It yields the protein CASSSSHTGELFF.

The rearrangement uses TRBV3-1 (or the pseudogene TRBV3-2) and TRBJ2-7; TRBD1 is a possible D gene (6 bases). Germline CDR1 is LGHDT and CDR2 is YNNKEL (reference sequence). The length of the CDR3 is 14 residues. Deletions cut 3 bases from V and 2 bases from J, with 11 bases between. The CDR3 region is CASSQARGTYEQYF. CDR3 nucleotides: TGTGCCAGCAGCCAGGCCAGGGGCACCTACGAGCAGTACTTC.

This clone appeared once. This chain joins TRBV3-1 (or the pseudogene TRBV3-2) and TRBJ1-1, with D unclear. The germline V gene has CDR1 LGHDT and CDR2 YNNKEL (reference sequence). CDR3 length equals 13 residues. Deletions cut 7 bases from V and 1 base from J, with 10 bases between. The CDR3 spells CASTRSTNTEAFF. The DNA for the CDR3 is TGTGCCAGCACCCGATCTACGAACACTGAAGCTTTCTTT.

V is TRBV11-2 and J is TRBJ2-5; the D is unclear. This CDR3 is built from 12 residues. From germline, CDR1 is SGHAT and CDR2 FQNNGV. V shed 5 bases and J shed 1 base, with 5 bases lying between them. The CDR3 is CASSRVQETQYF. CDR3 in DNA: TGTGCCAGCAGCCGGGTCCAAGAGACCCAGTACTTC.

The chain joins TRBV9 to TRBJ2-3; TRBD1 is a possible D gene (5 bases). The CDR3 has 14 residues. Trimming removed 2 bases at V and 7 bases at J, with 14 bases between. Germline-derived CDR1 and CDR2 are SGDLS and YYNGEE. The CDR3 here is CASSVGPRTNTQYF. The CDR3 bases are TGTGCCAGCAGCGTGGGGCCCCGGACGAATACGCAGTATTTT.

In its sample, this clone was seen once. CDR3 sequence reads: CAWTGNYGYTF. The CDR3 DNA reads as TGTGCCTGGACAGGCAACTATGGCTACACCTTC. The rearrangement joins TRBV30 to TRBJ1-2, with no clear D. The V end was cut by 4 bases, the J end by 2 bases, with 5 bases between. This CDR3 comprises 11 residues. The germline gives CDR1 GTSNPN, CDR2 SVGIG (reference sequence).

The count of this clone is one. The CDR3 nucleotides are TGTGCCAGCAGGGTTGGGGGTAATTCACCCCTCCACTTT. This translates into CASRVGGNSPLHF. V and J are TRBV12-3 or TRBV12-4 and TRBJ1-6, with a weak D call TRBD1 (5 bases). The length of the CDR3 is 13 residues. The V gene lost 6 bases and the J gene lost 6 bases, with 9 bases spanning the gap.

The chain uses TRBV6-5 and TRBJ1-2; the D gene is possibly TRBD1 (5 bases). In germline, CDR1 is MNHEY, CDR2 SVGAGI. V was shortened by 2 bases and J by 4 bases, with 8 bases between the two germline ends. The CDR3 loop spans 13 amino acids. The CDR3 reads CASSYDGGYGYTF. The CDR3 nucleotides are TGTGCCAGCAGTTACGACGGGGGCTATGGCTACACCTTC.

This chain connects TRBV7-9 to TRBJ1-1; no reliable D call. The CDR3 has 11 residues. V was pared by 4 bases and J by 3 bases, with 3 bases between. CDR1 and CDR2 from the germline V gene are SEHNR and FQNEAQ (reference sequence). Here the CDR3 reads CASSSDTEAFF. The CDR3 DNA is TGTGCCAGCAGCTCTGACACTGAAGCTTTCTTT.

The V call is TRBV6-2 or TRBV6-3, the J call TRBJ2-2; D unclear. Looked up from germline, CDR1 is MNHEY and CDR2 is SVGEGT. This CDR3 contains 13 residues. Trimming pared 5 bases from V and 5 bases from J, leaving 9 bases between. The CDR3 nucleotides are TGTGCCAGCAGTCGATCGAGGACCGGGGAGCTGTTTTTT. Residues: CASSRSRTGELFF.

CDR3 residues: CASSPTGLARQYF. The CDR3 DNA reads as TGTGCCAGCAGCCCTACCGGACTAGCGAGGCAGTACTTC. The rearrangement links TRBV7-2 to TRBJ2-7; TRBD2 aligns across 9 bases. The CDR3 runs 13 residues. Unmatched junction bases numbered 8, after V lost 5 bases and J lost 9 bases. From germline, CDR1 is SGHTA and CDR2 FQGNSA.

The chain couples TRBV29-1 to TRBJ1-2; 8 bases map to TRBD1. From germline, CDR1 is SQVTM and CDR2 ANQGSEA. V was clipped by 0 bases and J by 8 bases; unmatched bases: 14. The CDR3 sequence is 16 residues long. CDR3 residues: CSVEDRETGATRGYTF. As DNA, the CDR3 is TGCAGCGTTGAAGATCGAGAGACAGGGGCAACTAGAGGCTACACCTTC.